The 16 T cell receptor beta chains below come from one sample, sequenced in a study of beta chain features in type 1 diabetes. These TCRs are of unknown antigen specificity. Study-wide findings and caveats: Moderate yet significant TCRB CDR3 shortening was seen in Type 1 diabetes patients in all four CD4+ subsets.

Every bit of the isolated RNA underwent reverse transcription, so sequencing read expressed TCRB transcripts. Clones were read by immunoSEQ multiplex PCR, and TCRdb kept only the in-frame ones, dropping some. In the table there are roughly 150,000 clones, 7.8% of which are singletons. Specimen: central memory CD4+ T cells from blood. These receptors were collected from a woman aged 40 to 50 with type 1 diabetes.

This clone was counted a few times. The rearrangement uses TRBV28 and TRBJ2-5; no reliable D call. CDR1 and CDR2 from the germline V gene are MDHEN and SYDVKM. The CDR3 is 12 amino acids. Trimming removed 2 bases from V and 2 bases from J, with 3 bases in between. The CDR3 DNA reads TGTGCCAGCAGTTTACAGCAAGAGACCCAGTACTTC. Translation: CASSLQQETQYF.

In its sample, this clone was seen a few times. V and J are TRBV9 and TRBJ1-1; D gene unclear. V dropped 4 bases and J dropped 5 bases, with 18 bases sitting between them. Per germline, CDR1 SGDLS and CDR2 YYNGEE. This CDR3 comprises 15 residues. The CDR3 DNA reads as TGTGCCAGCAGCCCCCCCTCAGGAAGGTGGACTGAAGCTTTCTTT. It translates to CASSPPSGRWTEAFF.

This clone showed up many times. V usage is TRBV19 and J usage is TRBJ1-3; D may be TRBD1 (6 bases). Per the germline V gene, CDR1 is LNHDA and CDR2 is SQIVND (reference sequence). The CDR3 totals 15 residues. The V end was cut by 6 bases, the J end by 1 base, with 13 bases between. The CDR3 DNA follows: TGTGCCAGTAGATGGGACATGACATCTGGAAACACCATATATTTT. The encoded protein is CASRWDMTSGNTIYF.

This clone was observed a handful of times. The chain combines TRBV4-2 with TRBJ1-2; D is ambiguous. The ends were cut back, 0 bases at V and 4 bases at J, with 12 bases in the middle. This CDR3 region has 15 residues. Germline CDR1 reads LGHNA; CDR2 reads YNFKEQ. CDR3 residues: CASSQDSGVTYGYTF. Here the CDR3 DNA reads TGTGCCAGCAGCCAAGACTCCGGGGTAACCTATGGCTACACCTTC.

V is TRBV30 and J is TRBJ2-2, with D unclear. CDR1 and CDR2 (germline): GTSNPN, SVGIG (reference sequence). V was trimmed by 0 bases and J by 4 bases, leaving 9 bases between them. CDR3 length: 14 amino acids. The CDR3 coding sequence is TGTGCCTGGAGTGTCGGCGACTTCACCGGGGAGCTGTTTTTT. Its protein product is CAWSVGDFTGELFF. Supplemented by reference TRBV30 and TRBJ2-2, the full variable domain reads SQTIHQWPATLVQPVGSPLSLECTVEGTSNPNLYWYRQAAGRGLQLLFYSVGIGQISSEVPQNLSASRPQDRQFILSSKKLLLSDSGFYLCAWSVGDFTGELFFGEGSRLTVL.

J is TRBJ2-3 and V is TRBV6-1, with 7 bases that match TRBD2. V gave up 3 bases and J gave up 7 bases; unmatched junction bases: 1. The V gene's germline CDR1 is MNHNS and CDR2 SASEGT. This CDR3 is built from 12 residues. For the CDR3, the DNA is TGTGCCAGCAGTGAGCGGGGGAATACGCAGTATTTT. Translated: CASSERGNTQYF.

This clone came up a few times. The V and J genes are TRBV6-6 and TRBJ2-5; D possibly corresponds to TRBD1 (6 bases). The germline gives CDR1 MNHNY, CDR2 SVGAGI (reference sequence). V lost 7 bases, J lost 5 bases, and 11 bases lay in between. The CDR3 sequence is 12 residues long. The CDR3 is CASTDSGETQYF. CDR3 bases: TGTGCCAGCACGGACAGTGGGGAGACCCAGTACTTC.

In its sample, this clone was seen a few times. V usage is TRBV7-2 and J usage is TRBJ2-1, with 10 bases matching TRBD1. Germline V lookup: CDR1 SGHTA, CDR2 FQGNSA. The ends lost 4 bases at V and 10 bases at J; junction bases unmatched: 10. The CDR3 contains 15 residues. In nucleotides, the CDR3 is TGTGCCAGCAGCTACCGGGACAGGGGAGCCAGGGAGCAGTTCTTC. Its translation is CASSYRDRGAREQFF. Based on the CDR3 plus reference TRBV7-2 and TRBJ2-1, the full variable domain is GAGVSQSPSNKVTEKGKDVELRCDPISGHTALYWYRQSLGQGLEFLIYFQGNSAPDKSGLPSDRFSAERTGGSVSTLTIQRTQQEDSAVYLCASSYRDRGAREQFFGPGTRLTVL.

This clone turned up a few times. The genes are TRBV30 and TRBJ2-5; TRBD2 aligns across 8 bases. Germline V CDR1 and CDR2: GTSNPN, SVGIG (reference sequence). The CDR3 totals 11 residues. V shed 4 bases, J shed 7 bases, and the junction held 2 bases outside the gene matches. This CDR3 reads CAWTRGGTQYF. As DNA, the CDR3 is TGTGCCTGGACCCGGGGGGGGACCCAGTACTTC.

V usage is TRBV18 and J usage is TRBJ1-1, with D hard to call. CDR1 and CDR2 (germline): KGHSH, LQKENI. The V and J ends lost 2 bases and 7 bases respectively, with 8 bases between them. The CDR3 length is 12 residues. The CDR3, as DNA: TGTGCCAGCTCACCATTGGTCGGTGAAGCTTTCTTT. This gives the protein CASSPLVGEAFF.

The V gene is TRBV9, the J gene TRBJ2-1; D gene ambiguous. Trimming removed 1 base from V and 9 bases from J, with 11 bases in between. Germline V gene sequence: CDR1 SGDLS, CDR2 YYNGEE. The CDR3 spans 13 residues. The CDR3 DNA follows: TGTGCCAGCAGCGTATCCACCCCCAGTGAGCAGTTCTTC. It translates to CASSVSTPSEQFF.

The chain employs TRBV7-2 and TRBJ1-2, with D perhaps TRBD1 (5 bases). The V gene's germline CDR1 is SGHTA and CDR2 FQGNSA. This CDR3 comprises 16 residues. Trimming shortened V by 1 base and J by 2 bases, and 14 bases separated the two germline ends. The CDR3 sequence is CASSLGGDPRNYGYTF. In DNA, the CDR3 is TGTGCCAGCAGCTTAGGGGGGGACCCCAGGAACTATGGCTACACCTTC.

This clone has a handful of counts. The chain links TRBV27 to TRBJ2-3, with 8 bases matching TRBD1. The germline gives CDR1 MNHEY, CDR2 SMNVEV (reference sequence). Trimming cost V 0 bases and J 6 bases; bases outside gene matches: 5. The CDR3 runs to 15 residues. CDR3 protein: CASSLSGTGPDTQYF. CDR3 bases: TGTGCCAGCAGTTTATCGGGGACAGGACCCGATACGCAGTATTTT.

The chain carries TRBV6-6 and TRBJ1-3; 7 bases line up with TRBD1. The V gene's germline CDR1 is MNHNY and CDR2 SVGAGI (reference sequence). This CDR3 comprises 14 residues. Trimming cost V 8 bases and J 0 bases; bases outside gene matches: 4. As DNA, the CDR3 is TGTGCCAGCCAGGACAGGTCCTCTGGAAACACCATATATTTT. The encoded protein is CASQDRSSGNTIYF.

This clone was observed a few times. This chain links TRBV28 with TRBJ2-1, with 11 bases identical to TRBD1. V lost 10 bases, J lost 10 bases, and 12 bases stayed unmatched. Per the germline V gene, CDR1 is MDHEN and CDR2 is SYDVKM. This CDR3 is built from 14 residues. This chain's CDR3 is CATLLRTGGKEQFF. CDR3 DNA: TGTGCCACCCTTTTAAGGACAGGGGGCAAGGAGCAGTTCTTC.

This chain connects TRBV13 to TRBJ1-5; TRBD1 might be the D (6 bases). Per germline, CDR1 PRHDT and CDR2 FYEKMQ (reference sequence). The CDR3 is 16 amino acids. V was shortened by 3 bases and J by 4 bases, with 16 bases between the two germline ends. For the CDR3, the DNA is TGTGCCAGCAGCTTTGCACAGGGTTTGGGAAATCAGCCCCAGCATTTT. Translated: CASSFAQGLGNQPQHF.